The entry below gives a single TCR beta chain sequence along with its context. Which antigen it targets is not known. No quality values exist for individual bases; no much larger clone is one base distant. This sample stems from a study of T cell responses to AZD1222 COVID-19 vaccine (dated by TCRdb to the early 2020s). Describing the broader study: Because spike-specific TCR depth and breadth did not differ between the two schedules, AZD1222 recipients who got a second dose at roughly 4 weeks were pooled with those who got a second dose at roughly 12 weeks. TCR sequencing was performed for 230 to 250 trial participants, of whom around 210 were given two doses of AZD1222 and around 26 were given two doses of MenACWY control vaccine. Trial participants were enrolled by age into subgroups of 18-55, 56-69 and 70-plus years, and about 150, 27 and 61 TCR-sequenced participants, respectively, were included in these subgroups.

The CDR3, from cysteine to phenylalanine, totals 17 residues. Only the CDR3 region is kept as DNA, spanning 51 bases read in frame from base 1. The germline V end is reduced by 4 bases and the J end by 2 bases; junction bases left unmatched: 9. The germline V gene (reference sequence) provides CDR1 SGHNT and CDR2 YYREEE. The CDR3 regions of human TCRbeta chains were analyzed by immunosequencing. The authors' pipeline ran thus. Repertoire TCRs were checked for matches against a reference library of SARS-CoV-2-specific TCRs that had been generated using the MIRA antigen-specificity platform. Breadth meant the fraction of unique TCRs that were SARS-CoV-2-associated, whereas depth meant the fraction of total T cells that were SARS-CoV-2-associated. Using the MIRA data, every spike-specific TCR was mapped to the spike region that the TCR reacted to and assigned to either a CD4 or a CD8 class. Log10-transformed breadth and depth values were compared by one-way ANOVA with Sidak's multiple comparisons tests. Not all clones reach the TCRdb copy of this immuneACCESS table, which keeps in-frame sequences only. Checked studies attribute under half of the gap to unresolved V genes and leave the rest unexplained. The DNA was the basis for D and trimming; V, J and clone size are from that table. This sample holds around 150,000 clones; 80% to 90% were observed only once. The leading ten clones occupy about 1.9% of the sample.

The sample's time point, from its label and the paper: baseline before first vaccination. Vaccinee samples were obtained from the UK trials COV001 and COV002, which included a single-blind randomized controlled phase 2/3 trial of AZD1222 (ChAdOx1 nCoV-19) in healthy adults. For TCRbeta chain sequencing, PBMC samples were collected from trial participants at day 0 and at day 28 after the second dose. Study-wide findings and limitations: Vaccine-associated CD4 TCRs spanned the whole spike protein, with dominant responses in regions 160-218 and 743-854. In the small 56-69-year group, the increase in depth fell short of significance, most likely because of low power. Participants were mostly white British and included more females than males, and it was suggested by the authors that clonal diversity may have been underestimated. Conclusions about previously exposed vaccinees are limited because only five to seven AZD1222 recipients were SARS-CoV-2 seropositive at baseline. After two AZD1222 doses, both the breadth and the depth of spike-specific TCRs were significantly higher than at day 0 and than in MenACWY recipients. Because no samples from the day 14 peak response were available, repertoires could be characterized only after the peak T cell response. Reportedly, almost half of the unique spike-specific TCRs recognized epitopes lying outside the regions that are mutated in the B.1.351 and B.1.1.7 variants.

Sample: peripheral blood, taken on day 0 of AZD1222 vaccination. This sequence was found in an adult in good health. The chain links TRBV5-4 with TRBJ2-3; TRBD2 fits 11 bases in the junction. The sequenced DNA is TGTGCCAGCAGCACGGGACTAGCGGAGACCTTCACAGATACGCAGTATTTT. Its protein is CASSTGLAETFTDTQYF.